This is a list of T cell receptor beta chains from one sample in a study of PD-1 blockade in classical Hodgkin lymphoma. Clones were read by immunoSEQ multiplex PCR, and TCRdb kept only the in-frame ones, dropping some. In the table there are around 26,000 clones, around 80% of which are singletons. The sequences come from peripheral blood mononuclear cells (PBMCs), collected before the second cycle of nivolumab. These receptors were taken from a human donor with classical Hodgkin lymphoma. Each CDR3 is given with its conserved first and last residue. D genes are given only for firm matches. Only some rows state a clone size, as once, few, many or a class for expanded clones.

D gene: .
J gene: TRBJ2-5
V gene: TRBV6-5
clone size: once
CDR3 DNA: TGTGCCAGCAGTCAAACTAGTTTTGAGACCCAGTACTTC
CDR3 protein: CASSQTSFETQYF

D gene: TRBD1
J gene: TRBJ2-5
V gene: TRBV11-2
clone size: .
CDR3 DNA: TGTGCCAGCAGCTGGACAGGGGGCATTGAGACCCAGTACTTC
CDR3 protein: CASSWTGGIETQYF

D gene: .
J gene: TRBJ2-5
V gene: TRBV11-2
clone size: .
CDR3 DNA: TGTGCCAGCAGCTTAGGGGCAGGGCCGAATAAAGAGACCCAGTACTTC
CDR3 protein: CASSLGAGPNKETQYF

D gene: TRBD1
J gene: TRBJ2-3
V gene: TRBV5-4
clone size: .
CDR3 DNA: TGTGCCAGCAGCTTGGCCCCGGGACAGGGGACAGATACGCAGTATTTT
CDR3 protein: CASSLAPGQGTDTQYF

D gene: .
J gene: TRBJ1-2
V gene: TRBV10-3
clone size: once
CDR3 DNA: TGTGCCATCAGTCAGGGGAGAGGGTATGGCTACACCTTC
CDR3 protein: CAISQGRGYGYTF

D gene: .
J gene: TRBJ1-5
V gene: TRBV4-1
clone size: few
CDR3 DNA: TGCGCCAGCAGGACTCAGCCCCAGCATTTT
CDR3 protein: CASRTQPQHF

D gene: TRBD1
J gene: TRBJ2-7
V gene: TRBV6-6
clone size: .
CDR3 DNA: TGTGCCAGCAGTTACCGTACGACAGGGGCGCTGGGAGAGCAGTACTTC
CDR3 protein: CASSYRTTGALGEQYF

D gene: .
J gene: TRBJ1-5
V gene: TRBV29-1
clone size: once
CDR3 DNA: TGCAGCGTTGTTTCAGGGTTTCAGCCCCAGCATTTT
CDR3 protein: CSVVSGFQPQHF

D gene: TRBD1
J gene: TRBJ2-2
V gene: TRBV5-1
clone size: .
CDR3 DNA: TGCGCCAGCAGCTTGGCCAATTTGGGACAGGTCGCCGGGGAGCTGTTTTTT
CDR3 protein: CASSLANLGQVAGELFF

D gene: .
J gene: TRBJ2-1
V gene: TRBV11-3
clone size: .
CDR3 DNA: TGTGCCAGCAGCTTTCAAGGGAGTGAGCAGTTCTTC
CDR3 protein: CASSFQGSEQFF

D gene: TRBD1
J gene: TRBJ2-7
V gene: TRBV30
clone size: .
CDR3 DNA: TGTGCCTGGAGTGTACCCCGAGGTGGGCCAGGGGGCCCTTACGAGCAGTACTTC
CDR3 protein: CAWSVPRGGPGGPYEQYF

D gene: TRBD1
J gene: TRBJ1-3
V gene: TRBV4-1
clone size: .
CDR3 DNA: TGCGCCAGCAGCCAGAGAGACAGGGTTGGAAACACCATATATTTT
CDR3 protein: CASSQRDRVGNTIYF

D gene: TRBD2
J gene: TRBJ2-3
V gene: TRBV9
clone size: .
CDR3 DNA: TGTGCCAGCAGCGTAGGGCCAGCGGGAGGGCTGGCAGATACGCAGTATTTT
CDR3 protein: CASSVGPAGGLADTQYF

D gene: .
J gene: TRBJ1-6
V gene: TRBV9
clone size: few
CDR3 DNA: TGTGCCAGCAGCGTAACTTCGGATTCACCCCTCCACTTT
CDR3 protein: CASSVTSDSPLHF

D gene: .
J gene: TRBJ2-1
V gene: TRBV5-1
clone size: .
CDR3 DNA: TGCGCCAGCAGCTACCGGGAGTATAACAATGAGCAGTTCTTC
CDR3 protein: CASSYREYNNEQFF

D gene: .
J gene: TRBJ2-1
V gene: TRBV28
clone size: .
CDR3 DNA: TGTGCCAGCAGTCCGAGAGAGACTAATGAGCAGTTCTTC
CDR3 protein: CASSPRETNEQFF

D gene: .
J gene: TRBJ2-1
V gene: TRBV2
clone size: .
CDR3 DNA: TGTGCCAGCAATCCTCTAGCAGCCGAGAATGAGCAGTTCTTC
CDR3 protein: CASNPLAAENEQFF

D gene: .
J gene: TRBJ1-1
V gene: TRBV7-9
clone size: .
CDR3 DNA: TGTGCCAGCAGCGTAAGACAGGCCGGGGACACTGAAGCTTTCTTT
CDR3 protein: CASSVRQAGDTEAFF

D gene: TRBD2
J gene: TRBJ2-5
V gene: TRBV11-2
clone size: once
CDR3 DNA: TGTGCCAGCAGCGTAGGGCCTAGCGGCCAAGAGACCCAGTACTTC
CDR3 protein: CASSVGPSGQETQYF

D gene: TRBD2
J gene: TRBJ2-1
V gene: TRBV28
clone size: .
CDR3 DNA: TGTGCCAGCAGTTCGACCCCTACGGTTTGGACTAGCGGGAGGGCCTGGATCTACAATGAGCAGTTCTTC
CDR3 protein: CASSSTPTVWTSGRAWIYNEQFF

D gene: .
J gene: TRBJ2-1
V gene: TRBV11-2
clone size: once
CDR3 DNA: TGTGCCAGCTTAATAGGGGTTGGGGGTTACAATGAGCAGTTCTTC
CDR3 protein: CASLIGVGGYNEQFF

D gene: TRBD2
J gene: TRBJ2-1
V gene: TRBV7-8
clone size: .
CDR3 DNA: TGTGCCAGCAGCCTCGTTGGACTAGCGAGTACCTACAATGAGCAGTTCTTC
CDR3 protein: CASSLVGLASTYNEQFF

D gene: .
J gene: TRBJ2-5
V gene: TRBV11-3
clone size: .
CDR3 DNA: TGTGCCAGCAGCCCTGTTGCAGGGGTAGGAGAGACCCAGTACTTC
CDR3 protein: CASSPVAGVGETQYF

D gene: .
J gene: TRBJ2-3
V gene: TRBV19
clone size: once
CDR3 DNA: TGTGCCAGTAGTATCCCACGGGGGAGAGGCACAGATACGCAGTATTTT
CDR3 protein: CASSIPRGRGTDTQYF

D gene: .
J gene: TRBJ2-2
V gene: TRBV5-6
clone size: .
CDR3 DNA: TGTGCCAGCAGCCAGGACTTTCTGAACACCGGGGAGCTGTTTTTT
CDR3 protein: CASSQDFLNTGELFF

D gene: TRBD2
J gene: TRBJ2-7
V gene: TRBV4-1
clone size: .
CDR3 DNA: TGCGCCAGCAGCCAAGGTGGACTAGCGGGAGGGAGCTCCTACGAGCAGTACTTC
CDR3 protein: CASSQGGLAGGSSYEQYF

D gene: .
J gene: TRBJ1-5
V gene: TRBV19
clone size: .
CDR3 DNA: TGTGCCAGTAGTCGGCCAGGTCCCTATAGCAATCAGCCCCAGCATTTT
CDR3 protein: CASSRPGPYSNQPQHF

D gene: TRBD1
J gene: TRBJ2-7
V gene: TRBV5-4
clone size: .
CDR3 DNA: TGTGCCAGCAGCTTGGCCCGACAGGGGCAGCAGTACTTC
CDR3 protein: CASSLARQGQQYF

D gene: TRBD1
J gene: TRBJ2-1
V gene: TRBV7-3
clone size: .
CDR3 DNA: TGTGCCAGCAGCTTAACGGACACAGGGGGAGCTGAGCAGTTCTTC
CDR3 protein: CASSLTDTGGAEQFF

D gene: .
J gene: TRBJ1-1
V gene: TRBV2
clone size: .
CDR3 DNA: TGTGCCAGCCACTGGAGGTACTCAAGGGCTTTCTTT
CDR3 protein: CASHWRYSRAFF

D gene: .
J gene: TRBJ1-1
V gene: TRBV7-7
clone size: .
CDR3 DNA: TGTGCTAGCAGCTTGGGACAGAACACTGAAGCTTTCTTT
CDR3 protein: CASSLGQNTEAFF

D gene: TRBD2
J gene: TRBJ2-7
V gene: TRBV7-9
clone size: once
CDR3 DNA: TGTGCCAGCAGCTTAGGCCCACTAGCGGGCGGAAACGAGCAGTACTTC
CDR3 protein: CASSLGPLAGGNEQYF

D gene: .
J gene: TRBJ2-4
V gene: TRBV2
clone size: once
CDR3 DNA: TGTGCCAGCAGTGAGGTCTGGGGGTTAGCCAAAAACATTCAGTACTTC
CDR3 protein: CASSEVWGLAKNIQYF

D gene: TRBD1
J gene: TRBJ1-2
V gene: TRBV28
clone size: few
CDR3 DNA: TGTGCCAGCAGTTTACCCGGGACAGGGGCCTATGGCTACACCTTC
CDR3 protein: CASSLPGTGAYGYTF

D gene: .
J gene: TRBJ2-5
V gene: TRBV25-1
clone size: .
CDR3 DNA: TGTGCCAGCAGTGATGACCTTAGCGGTCCTCAAGAGACCCAGTACTTC
CDR3 protein: CASSDDLSGPQETQYF

D gene: .
J gene: TRBJ2-4
V gene: TRBV28
clone size: .
CDR3 DNA: TGTGCCAGCAGTTTTGTGGCGCGAACCAAAAACATTCAGTACTTC
CDR3 protein: CASSFVARTKNIQYF

D gene: .
J gene: TRBJ2-3
V gene: TRBV5-4
clone size: .
CDR3 DNA: TGTGCCAGCAGCTTGCGGGGCGGGGTTTCAGATACGCAGTATTTT
CDR3 protein: CASSLRGGVSDTQYF

D gene: .
J gene: TRBJ2-3
V gene: TRBV19
clone size: .
CDR3 DNA: TGTGCCAGTAGTATTCTCTATGGTAGCACAGATACGCAGTATTTT
CDR3 protein: CASSILYGSTDTQYF

D gene: TRBD2
J gene: TRBJ2-1
V gene: TRBV7-6
clone size: few
CDR3 DNA: TGTGCCAGCAGCCCCCTAGCGGGGTCCTACAATGAGCAGTTCTTC
CDR3 protein: CASSPLAGSYNEQFF

D gene: .
J gene: TRBJ1-3
V gene: TRBV29-1
clone size: .
CDR3 DNA: TGCAGCGTTGTGGGGGGCGCGGTCGGAAACACCATATATTTT
CDR3 protein: CSVVGGAVGNTIYF

D gene: .
J gene: TRBJ2-1
V gene: TRBV19
clone size: .
CDR3 DNA: TGTGCCAGTAGTATCCGGCAGTTTTACAATGAGCAGTTCTTC
CDR3 protein: CASSIRQFYNEQFF

D gene: .
J gene: TRBJ1-6
V gene: TRBV6-5
clone size: .
CDR3 DNA: TGTGCCAGCAGTTTGATTGGGCGTGGGGCACCCCTCCACTTT
CDR3 protein: CASSLIGRGAPLHF

D gene: .
J gene: TRBJ2-5
V gene: TRBV12-2
clone size: .
CDR3 DNA: TGTGCAAGTCGCTTCCTAACCGAAGCGGACGAGTACTTC
CDR3 protein: CASRFLTEADEYF

D gene: TRBD2
J gene: TRBJ2-1
V gene: TRBV2
clone size: .
CDR3 DNA: TGTGCCAGCGGGGGGGGAGCGGGAGGCAGGAATGAGCAGTTCTTC
CDR3 protein: CASGGGAGGRNEQFF

D gene: .
J gene: TRBJ1-2
V gene: TRBV28
clone size: .
CDR3 DNA: TGTGCCAGCAGCGACAGGATCTATGGCTACACCTTC
CDR3 protein: CASSDRIYGYTF

D gene: TRBD1
J gene: TRBJ1-4
V gene: TRBV11-3
clone size: .
CDR3 DNA: TGTGCCAGCAGCCCCAGGACAGGGGTGAATGAAAAACTGTTTTTT
CDR3 protein: CASSPRTGVNEKLFF

D gene: TRBD2
J gene: TRBJ2-1
V gene: TRBV29-1
clone size: .
CDR3 DNA: TGCAGCGTTCTCGGGACTAGCGGGAGGTCAAATGAGCAGTTCTTC
CDR3 protein: CSVLGTSGRSNEQFF

D gene: .
J gene: TRBJ2-1
V gene: TRBV6-5
clone size: .
CDR3 DNA: TGTGCCAGCAGCCTAACCGGGAGTTGGAATGAGCAGTTCTTC
CDR3 protein: CASSLTGSWNEQFF

D gene: TRBD1
J gene: TRBJ2-7
V gene: TRBV4-1
clone size: few
CDR3 DNA: TGCGCCAGCAGCCGCGCGACAGGGGGCTTCTACGAGCAGTACTTC
CDR3 protein: CASSRATGGFYEQYF

D gene: TRBD2
J gene: TRBJ2-1
V gene: TRBV6-6
clone size: once
CDR3 DNA: TGTGCCAGCAAACATCAGCGGGAGCGAGGCAATGAGCAGTTCTTC
CDR3 protein: CASKHQRERGNEQFF

D gene: .
J gene: TRBJ1-1
V gene: TRBV27
clone size: .
CDR3 DNA: TGTGCCAGCAGTCTCAGGCTGAACACTGAAGCTTTCTTT
CDR3 protein: CASSLRLNTEAFF

D gene: TRBD1
J gene: TRBJ2-7
V gene: TRBV6-5
clone size: .
CDR3 DNA: TGTGCCAGCAGTTACTCGGGACAGGGGGCTTACGAGCAGTACTTC
CDR3 protein: CASSYSGQGAYEQYF

D gene: .
J gene: TRBJ1-1
V gene: TRBV5-4
clone size: .
CDR3 DNA: TGTGCCAGCAGCTCGGTCAAGGGATGGGTGAACACTGAAGCTTTCTTT
CDR3 protein: CASSSVKGWVNTEAFF

D gene: .
J gene: TRBJ2-6
V gene: TRBV19
clone size: .
CDR3 DNA: TGTGCCAGTAGATCTCCCCCGGACAGTGAAACCTCTGGGGCCAACGTCCTGACTTTC
CDR3 protein: CASRSPPDSETSGANVLTF

D gene: TRBD1
J gene: TRBJ1-2
V gene: TRBV4-1
clone size: .
CDR3 DNA: TGCGCCAGCAGCCAGGCCTCGACAGGGGACTCCTTTTTAGGCGGCTACACCTTC
CDR3 protein: CASSQASTGDSFLGGYTF

D gene: TRBD1
J gene: TRBJ2-7
V gene: TRBV18
clone size: .
CDR3 DNA: TGTGCCAGCTCACCACCCGGGACAGGGTGGATTGAGCAGTACTTC
CDR3 protein: CASSPPGTGWIEQYF

D gene: .
J gene: TRBJ2-1
V gene: TRBV10-1
clone size: .
CDR3 DNA: TGCGCCAGCAGCCCGGACCCTACCCGTGGGCGGTTCTTC
CDR3 protein: CASSPDPTRGRFF

D gene: .
J gene: TRBJ2-7
V gene: TRBV6-5
clone size: .
CDR3 DNA: TGTGCCAGCAGAAACCCCGGGCAGACCCTCTACGAGCAGTACTTC
CDR3 protein: CASRNPGQTLYEQYF

D gene: .
J gene: TRBJ1-2
V gene: TRBV18
clone size: .
CDR3 DNA: TGTGCCAGCTCACCACCCCTACAAAGCTATGGCTACACCTTC
CDR3 protein: CASSPPLQSYGYTF